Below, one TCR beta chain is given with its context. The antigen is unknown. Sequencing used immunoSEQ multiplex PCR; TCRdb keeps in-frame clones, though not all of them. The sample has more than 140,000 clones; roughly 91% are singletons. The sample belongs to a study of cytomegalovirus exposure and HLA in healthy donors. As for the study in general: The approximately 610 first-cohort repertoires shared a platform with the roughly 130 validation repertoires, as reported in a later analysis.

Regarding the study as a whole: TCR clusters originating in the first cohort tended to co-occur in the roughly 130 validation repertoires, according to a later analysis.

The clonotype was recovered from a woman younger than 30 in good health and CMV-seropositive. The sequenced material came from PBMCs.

The CDR3 loop reads CASSAGTGINTDTQYF. CDR3 bases: TGCGCCAGCAGTGCCGGGACAGGGATCAACACAGATACGCAGTATTTT. This chain connects TRBV10-1 to TRBJ2-3; 9 bases match TRBD1. The length of the CDR3 is 16 residues. Germline V gives CDR1 WNHNN, CDR2 SYGVQD (reference sequence). V lost 4 bases, J lost 2 bases, and 7 bases stayed unmatched.